This TCR beta chain was sequenced in a study of PD-1 blockade in classical Hodgkin lymphoma. Background on the study: Nivolumab was administered to patients intravenously at 3 mg/kg every 2 weeks.

As to time point: cycle 4 day 1 (C4D1), after 6 weeks of nivolumab. Relapse after autologous stem cell transplantation occurred in every patient, and brentuximab vedotin exposure varied. Complete response, partial response or progressive disease constituted the best responses recorded. A remark on this clone: Its antigen remains unknown.

This CDR3 is built from 17 residues. Germline-derived CDR1 and CDR2 are SGHDT and YYEEEE. V dropped 4 bases and J dropped 4; count of bases not matched to a gene: 14. Study results and limitations: When set against healthy donors, newly diagnosed patients were reported to show lower baseline TCR diversity.

The data were produced by immunoSEQ multiplex PCR, yet TCRdb's version contains in-frame clones alone and is incomplete. Among around 50,000 clones listed, around 76% were seen once. The input for sequencing was peripheral blood mononuclear cells (PBMCs), taken before the fourth cycle of nivolumab. This chain uses TRBV5-6 with TRBJ2-1; 7 nucleotides align to TRBD1. This TCR came from a human donor with classical Hodgkin lymphoma. The CDR3 sequence is CASSPPIGQAFYNEQFF. CDR3 coding DNA: TGTGCCAGCAGCCCGCCAATTGGACAGGCCTTTTACAATGAGCAGTTCTTC.